This T cell receptor beta chain is drawn from a study of OX40 agonist ivuxolimab in advanced cancers. Points on this clone: Its antigen is undetermined.

Findings and limits, study-wide: Clonal expansion among partial responders at 0.1-3.0 mg/kg ranked near the lowest.

The CDR3 consists of 15 residues. Trimming cost V 5 bases and J 1 base, with 11 bases left between them. In germline, CDR1 is SGHTA, CDR2 FQGTGA. This table comes from immunoSEQ multiplex PCR, and its TCRdb copy is limited to in-frame clones, with some not included. Of around 70,000 clones in the sample, around 87% are singletons; the top ten hold approximately 0.98%. This TCR was sampled from an adult with an advanced solid tumor such as melanoma, head and neck, liver or kidney cancer. This material consisted of CD4+ or CD8+ T cells sorted from blood, taken in a trial of the OX40 agonist ivuxolimab. V usage is TRBV7-3 and J usage is TRBJ2-2; TRBD1 or TRBD2 may be the D gene (5 bases each). CDR3 region: CASSPQAGNTGELFF. The DNA for the CDR3 is TGTGCCAGCAGCCCACAGGCGGGGAACACCGGGGAGCTGTTTTTT. The variable domain in full, completed from reference TRBV7-3 and TRBJ2-2, reads GAGVSQTPSNKVTEKGKYVELRCDPISGHTALYWYRQSLGQGPEFLIYFQGTGAADDSGLPNDRFFAVRPEGSVSTLKIQRTERGDSAVYLCASSPQAGNTGELFFGEGSRLTVL.